The 27 T cell receptor beta chains below come from one sample, sequenced in a study of blood T cell repertoires in COVID-19. Clones were read by immunoSEQ multiplex PCR, and TCRdb kept only the in-frame ones, dropping some. The table has around 70,000 clones, 88% seen once; the top ten hold roughly 5.5%. Material: peripheral blood. These TCRs come from a human donor in a cohort sampled during active COVID-19.

CDR3 in amino acids: CASSHGQGAADTQYF. The DNA of the CDR3 is TGCGCCAGCAGCCATGGACAGGGGGCCGCAGATACGCAGTATTTT. The chain has TRBV4-1 and TRBJ2-3; 11 nucleotides match TRBD1. The CDR3 is made up of 15 amino acids. Unmatched junction bases numbered 3, after V lost 3 bases and J lost 4 bases. Looked up from germline, CDR1 is MGHRA and CDR2 is YSYEKL.

The genes are TRBV4-1 and TRBJ1-4; TRBD1 might be the D (5 bases). The length of the CDR3 is 17 residues. Germline V CDR1 and CDR2: MGHRA, YSYEKL. With 0 bases removed from V and 4 bases from J, the gap between germline ends came to 15 bases. For the CDR3, the DNA is TGCGCCAGCAGCCAAGATGCTGGGGGGGGTCGTAATGAAAAACTGTTTTTT. It is translated as CASSQDAGGGRNEKLFF.

The chain carries TRBV4-3 and TRBJ1-4; 7 bases fit TRBD1. The CDR3 spans 17 residues. V lost 0 bases and J lost 10; bases outside the gene matches: 14. Per germline, CDR1 LGHNA and CDR2 YSLEER. The CDR3 DNA reads as TGCGCCAGCAGCCAAGATACAGGGGCAGCCACGTTTGGAAAACTGTTTTTT. Its protein product is CASSQDTGAATFGKLFF.

The chain joins TRBV10-3 to TRBJ2-7; weak D call: TRBD1 (6 bases). The V end lost 2 bases, the J end lost 2 bases, and 7 bases lay between the germline ends. The CDR3 is made up of 13 amino acids. CDR1 is ENHRY and CDR2 is SYGVKD in the germline V gene. CDR3 coding DNA: TGTGCCATCAGTGAGAGGGACACCTACGAGCAGTACTTC. Amino acid sequence: CAISERDTYEQYF.

The V and J genes are TRBV3-1 (or the pseudogene TRBV3-2) and TRBJ2-5; 7 positions match TRBD2. This CDR3 region has 16 residues. CDR1 LGHDT and CDR2 YNNKEL come from the germline V gene (reference sequence). The V and J ends lost 2 bases and 1 base, in that order; junction bases with no gene match: 7. The DNA of the CDR3 is TGTGCCAGCAGCCAATACCTCACTAGCGTCCAAGAGACCCAGTACTTC. Translation: CASSQYLTSVQETQYF.

The chain combines TRBV7-8 with TRBJ2-7, with 7 positions matching TRBD2. J gave up 3 bases and V 2 bases, and 16 bases lay outside the gene matches. The CDR3 loop spans 18 amino acids. Germline CDR1 SGHVS, CDR2 FQNEAQ. This CDR3 reads CASSLKLSGGPEDYEQYF. CDR3 DNA: TGTGCCAGCAGCTTAAAACTTTCGGGAGGCCCTGAGGACTACGAGCAGTACTTC.

The rearrangement joins TRBV5-1 to TRBJ2-5; D may be TRBD1 (6 bases). Trimming shortened V by 4 bases and J by 5 bases, and 15 bases separated the two germline ends. Germline values: CDR1 SGHRS, CDR2 YFSETQ. The CDR3 length is 14 residues. The CDR3 sequence: CASSMQGIRETQYF. CDR3 in DNA: TGCGCCAGCAGCATGCAGGGGATTCGGGAGACCCAGTACTTC. The entire variable domain, with the rest obtained from reference TRBV5-1 and TRBJ2-5, is as follows: KAGVTQTPRYLIKTRGQQVTLSCSPISGHRSVSWYQQTPGQGLQFLFEYFSETQRNKGNFPGRFSGRQFSNSRSEMNVSTLELGDSALYLCASSMQGIRETQYFGPGTRLLVL.

V is TRBV6-2 or TRBV6-3 and J is TRBJ2-3; 8 nucleotides align to TRBD2. J gave up 4 bases and V 5 bases, and 2 bases lay outside the gene matches. The germline CDR1 and CDR2 sequences are MNHEY and SVGEGT. The CDR3 is 13 amino acids. CDR3 sequence reads: CASSPGGPDTQYF. The CDR3 DNA reads TGTGCCAGCAGTCCGGGGGGGCCAGATACGCAGTATTTT.

The DNA of the CDR3 is TGTGCCAGCAGTTCAGCGGGAGGATTTAACACCGGGGAGCTGTTTTTT. It is translated as CASSSAGGFNTGELFF. V gene TRBV6-6 combines with J gene TRBJ2-2; 9 bases are a match to TRBD2. The junction had 5 bases not matched to a gene; V was cut back by 4 bases and J by 2 bases. The CDR3 covers 16 residues. Looked up from germline, CDR1 is MNHNY and CDR2 is SVGAGI (reference sequence).

In nucleotides, the CDR3 is TGTGCCAGCAGCCTACCCGGGACTAGCGGGGGGGCGGTCCGGGAGACCCAGTACTTC. Translation gives CASSLPGTSGGAVRETQYF. The chain joins TRBV7-8 to TRBJ2-5, with 16 bases aligning to TRBD2. The CDR3 loop spans 19 amino acids. Germline V gene sequence: CDR1 SGHVS, CDR2 FQNEAQ. V trimming: 5 bases; J trimming: 5 bases; junction bases outside the gene matches: 14.

The V gene is TRBV7-9, the J gene TRBJ2-1; TRBD2 is a possible D gene (5 bases). Germline V lookup: CDR1 SEHNR, CDR2 FQNEAQ (reference sequence). Trimming pared 4 bases from V and 4 bases from J, leaving 17 bases between. This CDR3 has 16 amino acids. The CDR3 nucleotides read TGTGCCAGCAGCTCGGGCCGGGATTGGGGTTACAATGAGCAGTTCTTC. Amino acid sequence: CASSSGRDWGYNEQFF.

The chain uses TRBV5-5 and TRBJ2-2; 7 bases are shared with TRBD2. Germline V CDR1 and CDR2: SGHKS, YYEKEE (reference sequence). The CDR3 has 19 amino acids. J lost 6 bases, V lost 1 base, and 18 bases had no gene match. The CDR3 DNA sequence: TGTGCCAGCAGCTTGTTTTCTCTTTCGCGGGAGTTGCGTCCCGGGGAGCTGTTTTTT. Protein: CASSLFSLSRELRPGELFF.

The V call is TRBV5-4, the J call TRBJ1-2; TRBD1 matches 11 bases. The length of the CDR3 is 15 residues. Germline V gene data show CDR1 as SGHNT and CDR2 as YYREEE (reference sequence). The V and J ends lost 2 bases and 7 bases, in that order; junction bases with no gene match: 7. CDR3 sequence: CASSFAGTGGSGYTF. The CDR3 region has the DNA TGTGCCAGCAGCTTCGCAGGGACAGGGGGAAGTGGCTACACCTTC.

The chain uses TRBV6-5 and TRBJ2-7, with D tentatively TRBD1 (5 bases). Germline values: CDR1 MNHEY, CDR2 SVGAGI. This CDR3 is built from 14 residues. Trimming cost V 6 bases and J 1 base, with 13 bases left between them. The CDR3 reads CASSAGYNSYEQYF. The CDR3 nucleotides read TGTGCCAGCAGCGCAGGGTATAATTCCTACGAGCAGTACTTC.

This rearrangement joins TRBV14 to TRBJ2-2; D not resolved. CDR3 length equals 13 residues. The V and J ends lost 3 bases and 6 bases respectively, with 8 bases between them. Looked up from germline, CDR1 is SGHDN and CDR2 is FVKESK. CDR3 in amino acids: CASSQRLAGELFF. The CDR3 nucleotides read TGTGCCAGCAGCCAGAGGTTGGCCGGGGAGCTGTTTTTT.

This clone has only one observation. This sequence joins TRBV19 and TRBJ2-1; TRBD2 matches at 12 bases. The trim removed 7 bases at V and 8 bases at J, leaving 6 bases unmatched. Germline V gene sequence: CDR1 LNHDA, CDR2 SQIVND (reference sequence). The CDR3 sequence is 14 residues long. This chain's CDR3 is CASKLAGGSYEQFF. CDR3 nucleotides: TGTGCCAGTAAACTAGCGGGGGGTAGTTATGAGCAGTTCTTC.

On this clone itself: The same CDR3 can be traced to other DNA sequences in this sample. The chain combines TRBV18 with TRBJ2-3; tentative D call: TRBD2 (5 bases). Germline V lookup: CDR1 KGHSH, CDR2 LQKENI. CDR3 length equals 12 residues. The V and J ends lost 2 bases and 6 bases respectively, with 6 bases between them. The CDR3 bases are TGTGCCAGCTCACCAGAGGGTGATACGCAGTATTTT. It translates to CASSPEGDTQYF.

The J gene is TRBJ1-2, the V gene TRBV7-9; tentatively, D is TRBD1 (5 bases). Germline assignment: CDR1 SEHNR and CDR2 FQNEAQ (reference sequence). Trimming took off 3 bases at V and 8 bases at J, with 7 bases between the two ends. The CDR3 totals 11 residues. CDR3 nucleotides: TGTGCCAGCAGCTTGGGGGGAGGCTACACCTTC. Its translation: CASSLGGGYTF.

CDR3 protein: CASSLRQGSFEQYF. The CDR3 region has the DNA TGCGCCAGCAGCTTGCGGCAGGGGTCGTTCGAGCAGTACTTC. V usage is TRBV5-1 and J usage is TRBJ2-7; D is perhaps TRBD1 (6 bases). There are 14 residues in the CDR3. The germline V and J ends were trimmed by 1 base and 6 bases, with 14 bases remaining between them. Germline V gives CDR1 SGHRS, CDR2 YFSETQ.

The chain has TRBV7-2 and TRBJ1-3; no definite D call. V dropped 0 bases and J dropped 4 bases, with 10 bases sitting between them. CDR3 length: 15 amino acids. Germline V lookup: CDR1 SGHTA, CDR2 FQGNSA. DNA of the CDR3: TGTGCCAGCAGCTTAGCAGTAACTTCAGGAAACACCATATATTTT. This gives the protein CASSLAVTSGNTIYF.

The chain recombines TRBV20-1 with TRBJ2-3, with 8 bases that match TRBD1. CDR3 length: 14 amino acids. V shed 3 bases, J shed 5 bases, and the junction held 7 bases outside the gene matches. Germline CDR1 reads DFQATT; CDR2 reads SNEGSKA (reference sequence). DNA of the CDR3: TGCAGTGCTAGTTCGCAGGGGGCTGTAGATACGCAGTATTTT. The encoded protein is CSASSQGAVDTQYF.

This chain joins TRBV5-1 and TRBJ2-3, with 8 bases fitting TRBD2. The CDR3 contains 17 residues. Germline V gene data show CDR1 as SGHRS and CDR2 as YFSETQ. The V and J ends lost 6 bases and 0 bases, in that order; junction bases with no gene match: 12. The CDR3, as DNA: TGCGCCAGCACTAAGAACGCACGCGGGGGGAGCACAGATACGCAGTATTTT. Translated, it gives CASTKNARGGSTDTQYF.

Only a few counts were recorded for this clone. The chain links TRBV9 to TRBJ2-1, with D unclear. The CDR3 has 14 residues. V lost 4 bases and J 9 bases, leaving 17 bases between the germline ends. From germline, CDR1 is SGDLS and CDR2 YYNGEE. CDR3 coding DNA: TGTGCCAGCAGCTTAGGACCGATCGGGTCTGAGCAGTTCTTC. This codes for CASSLGPIGSEQFF.

This clone was seen once. This chain links TRBV20-1 with TRBJ2-5, with 10 bases lining up with TRBD1. Germline-derived CDR1 and CDR2 are DFQATT and SNEGSKA (reference sequence). V gave up 3 bases and J gave up 2 bases; unmatched junction bases: 15. The CDR3 has 18 residues. The CDR3 protein is CSASLRTGGYAGQETQYF. CDR3 coding DNA: TGCAGTGCTAGTCTTCGGACAGGGGGTTACGCGGGGCAAGAGACCCAGTACTTC.

The rearrangement uses TRBV9 and TRBJ1-2; 7 bases fit TRBD1. Unmatched junction bases numbered 13, after V lost 4 bases and J lost 4 bases. CDR1 and CDR2 (germline): SGDLS, YYNGEE. The length of the CDR3 is 16 residues. CDR3 coding DNA: TGTGCCAGCAGCTATACCCCGGGACAGACCATCTATGGCTACACCTTC. This gives the protein CASSYTPGQTIYGYTF. The full variable domain, rest sourced from reference TRBV9 and TRBJ1-2, is DSGVTQTPKHLITATGQRVTLRCSPRSGDLSVYWYQQSLDQGLQFLIQYYNGEERAKGNILERFSAQQFPDLHSELNLSSLELGDSALYFCASSYTPGQTIYGYTFGSGTRLTVV.

This chain links TRBV7-2 with TRBJ2-5, with D tentatively TRBD1 (6 bases). This CDR3 contains 13 residues. Germline lookup yields CDR1 SGHTA and CDR2 FQGNSA. V lost 2 bases, J lost 5 bases, and 9 bases lay in between. The CDR3 region is CASSLNREETQYF. The CDR3 DNA is TGTGCCAGCAGCTTAAACAGGGAGGAGACCCAGTACTTC.

The chain employs TRBV7-6 and TRBJ2-7, with D maybe TRBD1 (6 bases). CDR3 length equals 16 residues. The germline gives CDR1 SGHVS, CDR2 FNYEAQ. Trimming left V 1 base short and J 4 bases short, with 17 bases between. CDR3 loop: CASSLDPQGLVYEQYF. DNA for the CDR3: TGTGCCAGCAGCTTAGACCCACAGGGTTTGGTTTACGAGCAGTACTTC.